One sample yielded the 16 T cell receptor beta chains listed below, sequenced in a study of cytomegalovirus exposure and HLA in healthy donors. PCR amplification relied on 60 Vbeta primers (plus 13 Jbeta primers). The protocol was immunoSEQ multiplex PCR, while the TCRdb copy is restricted to in-frame clones and leaves out a portion. The repertoire holds about 190,000 clones, with roughly 73% as singletons. Sequencing was performed on PBMCs. The receptors were sampled from a woman in her twenties or thirties in good health and CMV-seronegative.

This chain uses TRBV7-9 with TRBJ2-5, with D maybe TRBD2 (6 bases). CDR1 and CDR2 (germline): SEHNR, FQNEAQ (reference sequence). The CDR3 has 15 amino acids. With 4 bases removed from V and 5 bases from J, the gap between germline ends came to 17 bases. DNA for the CDR3: TGTGCCAGCAGCTCTCAGGCACTTGGGGGGGAGACCCAGTACTTC. This translates into CASSSQALGGETQYF.

The chain uses TRBV30 and TRBJ1-5; TRBD1 matches 7 bases. The CDR3 consists of 14 residues. Germline loops: CDR1 GTSNPN, CDR2 SVGIG (reference sequence). The junction had 7 bases not matched to a gene; V was cut back by 3 bases and J by 5 bases. The CDR3 reads CAWSHRGVDQPQHF. The DNA for the CDR3 is TGTGCCTGGAGCCACAGGGGAGTAGATCAGCCCCAGCATTTT.

The chain joins TRBV2 to TRBJ1-2; 9 bases line up with TRBD1. Unmatched junction bases numbered 1, after V lost 6 bases and J lost 5 bases. The germline CDR1 and CDR2 sequences are SNHLY and FYNNEI. This CDR3 is 12 amino acids long. CDR3 sequence reads: CASRGTGYGYTF. CDR3 in DNA: TGTGCCAGCAGGGGGACAGGGTATGGCTACACCTTC.

This clone showed up just a few times. V usage is TRBV4-3 and J usage is TRBJ2-5, with TRBD2 matching over 11 bases. CDR3 length: 15 amino acids. V shed 1 base, J shed 5 bases, and the junction held 3 bases outside the gene matches. CDR1 is LGHNA, CDR2 YSLEER, per germline. CDR3 sequence (DNA): TGCGCCAGCAGCCAAGGTACTAGCGGGAGTGAGACCCAGTACTTC. Protein product: CASSQGTSGSETQYF.

This chain links TRBV4-3 with TRBJ2-6; D is unclear. The CDR3 runs 15 residues. Looked up from germline, CDR1 is LGHNA and CDR2 is YSLEER. V lost 6 bases to trimming and J lost 1 base, with 10 bases between them. CDR3 nucleotides: TGCGCCAGCAGTCTAAGTTATTCTGGGGCCAACGTCCTGACTTTC. It yields the protein CASSLSYSGANVLTF.

The CDR3, as DNA: TGTGCCAGCAGCTACCTAGCGGGGGGGGCCGGGGAGCTGTTTTTT. Translation: CASSYLAGGAGELFF. The chain couples TRBV7-3 to TRBJ2-2; 12 bases map to TRBD2. The CDR3 sequence is 15 residues long. Losses at the gene ends were 4 bases for V and 6 bases for J; bases not matched to a gene: 3. In germline, CDR1 is SGHTA, CDR2 FQGTGA. Drawing the rest from reference TRBV7-3 and TRBJ2-2, the complete variable domain is GAGVSQTPSNKVTEKGKYVELRCDPISGHTALYWYRQSLGQGPEFLIYFQGTGAADDSGLPNDRFFAVRPEGSVSTLKIQRTERGDSAVYLCASSYLAGGAGELFFGEGSRLTVL.

The table lists this clone with a few counts. This chain connects TRBV6-5 to TRBJ1-2; D perhaps matches TRBD1 (6 bases). This CDR3 region has 15 residues. The ends were cut back, 2 bases at V and 2 bases at J, with 12 bases in the middle. Per germline, CDR1 MNHEY and CDR2 SVGAGI. The CDR3 loop reads CASSYALGTNYGYTF. CDR3 DNA sequence: TGTGCCAGCAGTTACGCGCTAGGGACAAACTATGGCTACACCTTC.

This clone was seen once. V and J are TRBV5-1 and TRBJ2-7, with 8 bases matching TRBD2. The CDR3 is 17 residues long. With 5 bases clipped from V and 1 base from J, the junction kept 14 bases outside the gene matches. Germline V gene data show CDR1 as SGHRS and CDR2 as YFSETQ. The CDR3 bases are TGCGCCAGCAGTCCTGGGCTGATTAGCGGGAAATCCTACGAGCAGTACTTC. It yields the protein CASSPGLISGKSYEQYF.

Here the CDR3 reads CASSLSSNQPQHF. CDR3 coding DNA: TGCGCCAGCAGCTTAAGCAGCAATCAGCCCCAGCATTTT. V and J are TRBV5-1 and TRBJ1-5; D is unclear. Per the germline V gene, CDR1 is SGHRS and CDR2 is YFSETQ. The V gene lost 2 bases and the J gene lost 1 base, with 4 bases spanning the gap. The CDR3 sequence is 13 residues long.

The chain uses TRBV29-1 and TRBJ2-1; D gene uncertain. V was cut by 1 base and J by 3 bases, with 4 bases left in between. CDR1 is SQVTM, CDR2 ANQGSEA, per germline. The CDR3 is made up of 12 amino acids. CDR3 loop: CSVEVNYNEQFF. DNA of the CDR3: TGCAGCGTTGAAGTCAACTACAATGAGCAGTTCTTC.

The V and J genes are TRBV19 and TRBJ1-1, with D unclear. Germline V lookup: CDR1 LNHDA, CDR2 SQIVND (reference sequence). V lost 3 bases and J 6 bases, leaving 17 bases between the germline ends. The CDR3 sequence is 15 residues long. The CDR3 loop reads CASSIKSETDPEAFF. In DNA, the CDR3 is TGTGCCAGTAGTATCAAGTCCGAAACTGATCCTGAAGCTTTCTTT.

This clone appeared a few times. The chain employs TRBV9 and TRBJ1-4; a weak D match, TRBD1 (6 bases). There are 18 residues in the CDR3. Germline values: CDR1 SGDLS, CDR2 YYNGEE. The germline V and J ends were trimmed by 2 bases and 4 bases, with 21 bases remaining between them. The CDR3 is CASSVGTSPALNNEKLFF. The CDR3 DNA reads as TGTGCCAGCAGCGTCGGGACATCACCGGCGCTAAATAATGAAAAACTGTTTTTT.

CDR3 amino acids: CASSSLVSKNIQYF. The CDR3 nucleotides read TGTGCCAGCAGTTCACTAGTCTCCAAAAACATTCAGTACTTC. The gene calls are TRBV27 and TRBJ2-4; D is possibly TRBD2 (5 bases). Germline lookup yields CDR1 MNHEY and CDR2 SMNVEV (reference sequence). V was clipped by 4 bases and J by 2 bases, with 9 bases between them. The CDR3 loop spans 14 amino acids.

The chain links TRBV4-1 to TRBJ2-2, with D uncertain. V dropped 4 bases and J dropped 6 bases, with 6 bases sitting between them. CDR3 length: 12 amino acids. In germline, CDR1 is MGHRA, CDR2 YSYEKL. CDR3 bases: TGCGCCAGCAGCCGGAGATCCGGGGAGCTGTTTTTT. The encoded protein is CASSRRSGELFF.

The rearrangement joins TRBV10-2 to TRBJ2-1; no clear D. Per germline, CDR1 WSHSY and CDR2 SAAADI. Deletions cut 3 bases from V and 7 bases from J, with 7 bases between. The CDR3 has 12 residues. This CDR3 reads CASSDRRNEQFF. The CDR3 region has the DNA TGCGCCAGCAGTGACCGCCGGAATGAGCAGTTCTTC.

CDR3 amino acids: CASSQSYEQFF. The CDR3 coding sequence is TGTGCCAGCAGCCAATCCTATGAGCAGTTCTTC. V and J are TRBV14 and TRBJ2-1; unclear D gene. Trimming removed 2 bases at V and 8 bases at J, with 4 bases between. Looked up from germline, CDR1 is SGHDN and CDR2 is FVKESK. The CDR3 loop spans 11 amino acids. Variable domain in full (rest from reference TRBV14 and TRBJ2-1): EAGVTQFPSHSVIEKGQTVTLRCDPISGHDNLYWYRRVMGKEIKFLLHFVKESKQDESGMPNNRFLAERTGGTYSTLKVQPAELEDSGVYFCASSQSYEQFFGPGTRLTVL.